The following is a T cell receptor beta chain sequence with its context. Participants, roughly 18 to 89 years old, spanned around 25 US areas. Participant-given clinical history determined each cohort assignment. This sample was included in a study of blood T cell repertoires in COVID-19. Study as a whole: PBMCs, B-cell-depleted T cells, or T cells were the source of the cDNA or gDNA that made up the material.

Repertoires were generated with immunoSEQ multiplex PCR, while TCRdb's copy carries only in-frame clones and drops some. Among around 230,000 clones listed, 87% were seen once. CDR3 length equals 14 residues. Germline values: CDR1 MGHRA, CDR2 YSYEKL. V dropped 0 bases and J dropped 6 bases, with 9 bases sitting between them. This sequence joins TRBV4-1 and TRBJ1-5; TRBD1 is a possible D gene (6 bases). This TCR derives from a young man with acute COVID-19. The specimen sequenced was PBMCs or T cells enriched from blood (not recorded which). The CDR3 is CASSQDRGSQPQHF. CDR3 DNA sequence: TGCGCCAGCAGCCAAGACAGGGGAAGTCAGCCCCAGCATTTT.